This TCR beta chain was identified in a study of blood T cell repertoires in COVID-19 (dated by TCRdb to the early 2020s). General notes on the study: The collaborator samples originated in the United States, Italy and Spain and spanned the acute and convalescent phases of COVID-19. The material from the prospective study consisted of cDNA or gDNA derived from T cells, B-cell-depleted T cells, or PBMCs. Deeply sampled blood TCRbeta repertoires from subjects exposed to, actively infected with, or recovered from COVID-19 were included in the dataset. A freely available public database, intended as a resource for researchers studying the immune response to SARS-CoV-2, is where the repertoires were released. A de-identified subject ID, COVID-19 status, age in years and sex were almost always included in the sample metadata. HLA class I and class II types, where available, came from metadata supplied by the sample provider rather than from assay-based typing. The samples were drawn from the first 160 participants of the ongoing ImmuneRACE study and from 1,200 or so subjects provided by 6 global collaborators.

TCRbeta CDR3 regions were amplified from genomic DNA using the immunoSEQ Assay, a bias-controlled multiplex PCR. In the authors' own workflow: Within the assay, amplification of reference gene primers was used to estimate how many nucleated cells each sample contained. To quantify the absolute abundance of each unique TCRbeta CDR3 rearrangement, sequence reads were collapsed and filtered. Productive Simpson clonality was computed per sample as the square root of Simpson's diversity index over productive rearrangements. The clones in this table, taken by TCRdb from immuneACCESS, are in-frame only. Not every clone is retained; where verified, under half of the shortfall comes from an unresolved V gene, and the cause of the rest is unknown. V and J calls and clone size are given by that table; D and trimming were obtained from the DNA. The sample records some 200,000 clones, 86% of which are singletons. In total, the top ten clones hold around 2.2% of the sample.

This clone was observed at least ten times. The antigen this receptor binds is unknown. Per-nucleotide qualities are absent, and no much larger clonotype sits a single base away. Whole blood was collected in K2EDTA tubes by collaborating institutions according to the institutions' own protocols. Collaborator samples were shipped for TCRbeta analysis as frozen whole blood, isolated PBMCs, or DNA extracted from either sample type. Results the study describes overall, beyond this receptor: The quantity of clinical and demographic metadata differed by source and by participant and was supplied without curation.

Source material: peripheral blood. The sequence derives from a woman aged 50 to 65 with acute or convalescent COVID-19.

This receptor carries the CDR3 CASSQDPGSYEQYF. In nucleotide form, the sequence is TGCGCCAGCAGCCAAGATCCGGGCTCCTACGAGCAGTACTTC. The receptor chain draws on TRBV4-1 and TRBJ2-7; no D segment can be confidently identified. Taken from cysteine to phenylalanine, the CDR3 has 14 residues. The retained sequence is limited to the CDR3, 42 bases, with the frame set at the first base. Deletion took 0 bases off V and 0 bases off J, with a span of 6 bases between the germline ends. In the germline V gene, CDR1 corresponds to MGHRA and CDR2 to YSYEKL.